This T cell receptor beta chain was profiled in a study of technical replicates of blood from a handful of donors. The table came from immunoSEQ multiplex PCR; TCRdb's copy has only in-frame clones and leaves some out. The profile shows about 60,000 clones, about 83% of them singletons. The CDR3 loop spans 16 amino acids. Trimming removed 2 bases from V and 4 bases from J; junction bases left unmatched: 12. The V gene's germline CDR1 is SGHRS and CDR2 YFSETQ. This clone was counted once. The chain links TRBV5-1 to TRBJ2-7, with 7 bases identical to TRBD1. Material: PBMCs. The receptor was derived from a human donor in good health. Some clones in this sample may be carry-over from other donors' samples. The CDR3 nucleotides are TGCGCCAGCAGCTTCGGGAAGGGGGCGAGCGTATACGAGCAGTACTTC. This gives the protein CASSFGKGASVYEQYF.